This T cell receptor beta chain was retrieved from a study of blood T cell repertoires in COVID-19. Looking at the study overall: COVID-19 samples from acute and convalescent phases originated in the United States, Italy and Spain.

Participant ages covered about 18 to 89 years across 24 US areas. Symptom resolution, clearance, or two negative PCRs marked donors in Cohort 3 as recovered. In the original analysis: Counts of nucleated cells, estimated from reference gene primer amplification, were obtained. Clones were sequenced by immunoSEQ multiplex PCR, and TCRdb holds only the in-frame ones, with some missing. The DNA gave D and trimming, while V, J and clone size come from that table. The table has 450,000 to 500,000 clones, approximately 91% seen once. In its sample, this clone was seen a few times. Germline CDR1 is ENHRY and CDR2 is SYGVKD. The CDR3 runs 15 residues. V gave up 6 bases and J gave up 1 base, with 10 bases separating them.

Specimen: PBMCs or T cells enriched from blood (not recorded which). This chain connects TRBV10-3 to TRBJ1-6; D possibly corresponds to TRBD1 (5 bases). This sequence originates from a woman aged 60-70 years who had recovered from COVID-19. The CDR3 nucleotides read TGTGCCATCAGCGACGACAGATCCTATAATTCACCCCTCCACTTT. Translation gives CAISDDRSYNSPLHF.